The 32 T cell receptor beta chains listed next were all sequenced from one sample in a study of blood T cells in healthy people across ages. Through a sample-barcoded 5' primer and a J-beta primer mix, a second PCR was run for about 6 to 11 cycles. TCRdb analysed the 5' RACE reads with MiXCR anew, one entry per CDR3 protein. The table lists 1.5 million to 2 million distinct CDR3 sequences, approximately 32% of them singletons, with approximately 10% in the top ten. Sequenced material: blood. These TCRs come from a woman in her twenties or thirties in good health.

The chain has TRBV28 and TRBJ1-4; possibly TRBD1 for D (5 bases). The CDR3 runs 15 residues. CDR1 is MDHEN, CDR2 SYDVKM, per germline. V dropped 3 bases and J dropped 0 bases, with 8 bases sitting between them. Here the CDR3 reads CASSFPGTTNEKLFF. CDR3 nucleotide sequence: TGTGCCAGCAGTTTCCCAGGGACAACTAATGAAAAACTGTTTTTT. The full variable domain, with the rest looked up from reference TRBV28 and TRBJ1-4, is DVKVTQSSRYLVKRTGEKVFLECVQDMDHENMFWYRQDPGLGLRLIYFSYDVKMKEKGDIPEGYSVSREKKERFSLILESASTNQTSMYLCASSFPGTTNEKLFFGSGTQLSVL.

J is TRBJ2-2 and V is TRBV20-1; maybe TRBD1 (5 bases). Trimming stripped 6 bases from V and 6 bases from J, with 8 bases between. This CDR3 is built from 11 residues. Germline V gene lookup returns CDR1 DFQATT and CDR2 SNEGSKA (reference sequence). The CDR3 nucleotides are TGCAGTGCGCGACAGTCCGGGGAGCTGTTTTTT. Protein product: CSARQSGELFF.

The rearrangement links TRBV6-4 to TRBJ2-1, with TRBD2 identical over 11 bases. Germline CDR1 and CDR2: MRHNA and SNTAGT. With 2 bases clipped from V and 1 base from J, the junction kept 10 bases outside the gene matches. The CDR3 is 19 amino acids. The CDR3 DNA follows: TGTGCCAGCAGTGACCCTCGACTAGCGGGGACGTTTTCCTACAATGAGCAGTTCTTC. This sequence encodes CASSDPRLAGTFSYNEQFF.

V and J are TRBV5-1 and TRBJ1-1; weak D call: TRBD1 (5 bases). V was trimmed by 0 bases and J by 1 base, leaving 10 bases between them. Per the germline V gene, CDR1 is SGHRS and CDR2 is YFSETQ. This CDR3 region has 15 residues. In nucleotides, the CDR3 is TGCGCCAGCAGCTTGGGCCGGGGGGAGAACACTGAAGCTTTCTTT. Amino acids: CASSLGRGENTEAFF.

The chain links TRBV5-1 to TRBJ2-2; 9 bases line up with TRBD2. This CDR3 contains 15 residues. After removal of 3 bases from V and 4 bases from J, the junction contained 4 bases not matched to a gene. The V gene's germline CDR1 is SGHRS and CDR2 YFSETQ. The CDR3 bases are TGCGCCAGCAGCTCCTCTAGCGGGGCCACCGGGGAGCTGTTTTTT. Encoded protein: CASSSSSGATGELFF.

J is TRBJ2-5 and V is TRBV12-3 or TRBV12-4; the D is unclear. V was pared by 1 base and J by 6 bases, with 12 bases between. CDR3 length: 14 residues. The CDR3 DNA reads as TGTGCCAGCAGTTTAGGCAGTCTGCGCCAGACCCAGTACTTC. Translation gives CASSLGSLRQTQYF.

This clonotype has more than one count but fewer than ten. The chain is built from TRBV15 and TRBJ2-1, with D unclear. V was shortened by 1 base and J by 0 bases, with 7 bases between the two germline ends. This CDR3 spans 15 amino acids. CDR1 is LNHNV and CDR2 is YYDKDF in the germline V gene (reference sequence). The CDR3 nucleotides read TGTGCCACCAGCAGAGTGGCAAGCTCCTACAATGAGCAGTTCTTC. Amino acid sequence: CATSRVASSYNEQFF.

The chain joins TRBV28 to TRBJ2-1; 7 bases are a match to TRBD2. V lost 4 bases to trimming and J lost 11 bases; unmatched junction nucleotides: 11. The CDR3 has 14 amino acids. Germline V gene data show CDR1 as MDHEN and CDR2 as SYDVKM. CDR3 in amino acids: CASSSQTSPYKQFF. Written as DNA, the CDR3 is TGTGCCAGCAGTTCTCAGACTAGCCCCTATAAGCAGTTCTTC.

The rearrangement uses TRBV7-6 and TRBJ2-1; 7 bases fit TRBD1. This CDR3 region has 17 residues. The V segment lost 0 bases and the J segment 0 bases; nucleotides outside the gene matches: 5. CDR1 is SGHVS, CDR2 FNYEAQ, per germline. CDR3 nucleotide sequence: TGTGCCAGCAGCTTAGCCCTAGGGGGCCACTCCTACAATGAGCAGTTCTTC. Translation gives CASSLALGGHSYNEQFF.

The J gene is TRBJ2-1, the V gene TRBV7-3, with 10 bases fitting TRBD2. V dropped 2 bases and J dropped 9; count of bases not matched to a gene: 7. Germline CDR1 SGHTA, CDR2 FQGTGA. The CDR3 length is 15 residues. This chain's CDR3 is CASSLLGLANSEQFF. In nucleotides, the CDR3 is TGTGCCAGCAGCTTATTGGGACTAGCGAACAGTGAGCAGTTCTTC. Looking up the rest from reference TRBV7-3 and TRBJ2-1 gives the full variable domain: GAGVSQTPSNKVTEKGKYVELRCDPISGHTALYWYRQSLGQGPEFLIYFQGTGAADDSGLPNDRFFAVRPEGSVSTLKIQRTERGDSAVYLCASSLLGLANSEQFFGPGTRLTVL.

This clonotype appeared a few times. The chain carries TRBV30 and TRBJ2-1, with D tentatively TRBD1 (5 bases). Germline CDR1 reads GTSNPN; CDR2 reads SVGIG (reference sequence). The CDR3 totals 12 residues. V was trimmed by 0 bases and J by 10 bases, leaving 10 bases between them. CDR3 DNA: TGTGCCTGGAGTGTATTCGGACAAGAGCAGTTCTTC. This sequence encodes CAWSVFGQEQFF.

Only a few counts were recorded for this clonotype. The V and J genes are TRBV4-1 and TRBJ2-7, with 7 bases aligning to TRBD2. The V and J ends lost 0 bases and 6 bases, in that order; junction bases with no gene match: 11. CDR1 is MGHRA, CDR2 YSYEKL, per germline. This CDR3 contains 16 residues. This CDR3 is CASSQDLWEGGGEQYF. CDR3 nucleotides: TGCGCCAGCAGCCAAGACCTCTGGGAGGGAGGCGGCGAGCAGTACTTC.

The CDR3 nucleotides are TGTGCCAGCAGCTTAATGGGTGCGAACACCGGGGAGCTGTTTTTT. This encodes CASSLMGANTGELFF. The rearrangement uses TRBV7-9 and TRBJ2-2; D unclear. Looked up from germline, CDR1 is SEHNR and CDR2 is FQNEAQ (reference sequence). This CDR3 has 15 residues. The V and J ends lost 2 bases and 0 bases respectively, with 7 bases between them.

J is TRBJ2-3 and V is TRBV3-1, with D maybe TRBD1 (6 bases). The CDR3 is 14 residues long. Germline V CDR1 and CDR2: LGHDT, YNNKEL (reference sequence). The germline V and J ends were trimmed by 5 bases and 6 bases, with 15 bases remaining between them. CDR3 in amino acids: CASSFGQFRDTQYF. DNA for the CDR3: TGTGCCAGCAGCTTTGGACAGTTCAGGGATACGCAGTATTTT.

This clonotype was detected ten times or more. The rearrangement links TRBV4-1 to TRBJ1-4; a weak D match, TRBD1 (5 bases). The germline CDR1 and CDR2 sequences are MGHRA and YSYEKL. The CDR3 runs to 18 residues. Trimming cost V 4 bases and J 5 bases, with 23 bases left between them. In DNA, the CDR3 is TGCGCCAGCAGCCCTAGACCGGAGGATGAAGGGGAGAATGAAAAACTGTTTTTT. It specifies CASSPRPEDEGENEKLFF.

The genes are TRBV20-1 and TRBJ1-2; D gene uncertain. V lost 5 bases to trimming and J lost 4 bases, with 8 bases between them. CDR3 length: 11 amino acids. In germline, CDR1 is DFQATT, CDR2 SNEGSKA (reference sequence). The CDR3 protein is CSAPYSYGYTF. CDR3 coding DNA: TGCAGTGCTCCATACAGCTATGGCTACACCTTC.

This clonotype was seen at least ten times. The V and J genes are TRBV29-1 and TRBJ2-5; TRBD2 matches at 7 bases. V gave up 4 bases and J gave up 2 bases; unmatched junction bases: 7. This CDR3 is built from 14 residues. Germline lookup yields CDR1 SQVTM and CDR2 ANQGSEA. In nucleotides, the CDR3 is TGCAGCGTTGCGCGGGGGAGTCTTCAAGAGACCCAGTACTTC. It specifies CSVARGSLQETQYF.

The V call is TRBV10-3, the J call TRBJ1-5; TRBD1 aligns across 9 bases. Unmatched junction bases numbered 5, after V lost 10 bases and J lost 1 base. The CDR3 spans 14 residues. Germline V gene data show CDR1 as ENHRY and CDR2 as SYGVKD. The CDR3 loop is CATRQGESNQPQHF. The CDR3, as DNA: TGTGCCACCCGACAGGGGGAGAGCAATCAGCCCCAGCATTTT.

This clonotype was detected a few times. The V and J genes are TRBV10-3 and TRBJ2-1, with D possibly matching TRBD1 (5 bases). This CDR3 is built from 16 residues. The germline V and J ends were trimmed by 3 bases and 0 bases, with 12 bases remaining between them. CDR1 is ENHRY and CDR2 is SYGVKD in the germline V gene. Here the CDR3 DNA reads TGTGCCATCAGTGATTCGGTCCAGGGCTCCTACAATGAGCAGTTCTTC. This codes for CAISDSVQGSYNEQFF.

The chain joins TRBV2 to TRBJ2-7, with unresolved D. V was clipped by 7 bases and J by 2 bases, with 21 bases between them. This CDR3 is 16 amino acids long. Germline V CDR1 and CDR2: SNHLY, FYNNEI. CDR3 protein: CASNLEVSTPPYEQYF. CDR3 bases: TGTGCCAGCAACCTTGAGGTGTCAACCCCCCCCTACGAGCAGTACTTC.

In its sample, this clonotype was seen a few times. DNA for the CDR3: TGTGCCAGCAGTGAATATACGGAATCCAAAAACATTCAGTACTTC. The encoded protein is CASSEYTESKNIQYF. This chain links TRBV6-1 with TRBJ2-4; D remains ambiguous. There are 15 residues in the CDR3. Trimming stripped 2 bases from V and 2 bases from J, with 10 bases between. Germline V gene lookup returns CDR1 MNHNS and CDR2 SASEGT.

V gene TRBV7-9 combines with J gene TRBJ2-5, with 10 bases aligning to TRBD2. The closer fit of TRBJ2-7 to the DNA end suggests the J call may be wrong. The CDR3 is 13 residues long. Germline V gives CDR1 SEHNR, CDR2 FQNEAQ (reference sequence). In nucleotides, the CDR3 is TGTGCCAGTGGACTAGCGGAACGCTACGAGCAGTACTTC. It is translated as CASGLAERYEQYF.

The gene calls are TRBV2 and TRBJ1-6; unclear D gene. The CDR3 consists of 16 residues. Trimming pared 6 bases from V and 3 bases from J, leaving 15 bases between. Germline CDR1 is SNHLY and CDR2 is FYNNEI. CDR3 protein: CASRERVQVYNSPLHF. CDR3 sequence (DNA): TGTGCCAGCAGAGAGAGAGTCCAGGTCTATAATTCACCCCTCCACTTT.

In its sample, this clonotype was seen a few times. This sequence may be a read error, since a much larger clone differs from it by one base. V is TRBV20-1 and J is TRBJ2-1, with D hard to call. The germline V gene encodes CDR1 DFQATT and CDR2 SNEGSKA (reference sequence). This CDR3 contains 10 residues. V was pared by 3 bases and J by 6 bases, with 3 bases between. The CDR3 spells CSARINEQFF. DNA for the CDR3: TGCAGTGCTAGGATCAATGAGCAGTTCTTC.

The gene calls are TRBV5-7 and TRBJ2-7, with TRBD1 identical over 7 bases. TRBV5-7 is marked as an open reading frame, function uncertain. The CDR3 is 15 amino acids. V gave up 4 bases and J gave up 0 bases; unmatched junction bases: 7. DNA of the CDR3: TGTGCCAGCAGCCCCTCCAGACAGGGCTCCTACGAGCAGTACTTC. This gives the protein CASSPSRQGSYEQYF.

The gene calls are TRBV5-1 and TRBJ2-3; the match to TRBD1 covers 9 bases. The CDR3 loop spans 15 amino acids. From germline, CDR1 is SGHRS and CDR2 YFSETQ. Trimming cost V 1 base and J 4 bases; bases outside gene matches: 4. The CDR3 is CASSLSTGGPDTQYF. In nucleotides, the CDR3 is TGCGCCAGCAGCTTGTCGACAGGGGGGCCAGATACGCAGTATTTT.

The chain employs TRBV11-2 and TRBJ2-1, with 12 bases that match TRBD2. V lost 0 bases, J lost 6 bases, and 6 bases stayed unmatched. The V gene's germline CDR1 is SGHAT and CDR2 FQNNGV. The CDR3 consists of 17 residues. Here the CDR3 reads CASSLDLAGGPSNEQFF. CDR3 nucleotides: TGTGCCAGCAGCTTAGATCTAGCGGGAGGGCCAAGCAATGAGCAGTTCTTC.

As for this clonotype: A much larger clone lies a single base off, so this may be a read error. The chain has TRBV24-1 and TRBJ1-5; no clear D gene. The CDR3 totals 12 residues. In germline, CDR1 is KGHDR, CDR2 SFDVKD. The V end was cut by 9 bases, the J end by 0 bases, with 5 bases between. The CDR3 here is CATGDSNQPQHF. The CDR3 DNA follows: TGTGCCACCGGGGATAGCAATCAGCCCCAGCATTTT.

This clonotype was observed at least ten times. The J gene is TRBJ1-4, the V gene TRBV20-1, with D maybe TRBD1 (5 bases). The CDR3 consists of 14 residues. The germline V and J ends were trimmed by 3 bases and 0 bases, with 8 bases remaining between them. Germline values: CDR1 DFQATT, CDR2 SNEGSKA (reference sequence). The CDR3 DNA reads TGCAGTGCTAGTAGGGGACCAACTAATGAAAAACTGTTTTTT. Residues: CSASRGPTNEKLFF.

This clonotype was picked up a small number of times. The genes are TRBV27 and TRBJ1-2; D ambiguous. This CDR3 has 13 residues. Trimming cost V 6 bases and J 4 bases, with 12 bases left between them. Germline V gene sequence: CDR1 MNHEY, CDR2 SMNVEV (reference sequence). The CDR3 DNA sequence: TGTGCCAGCAGCCAAACAGCAACCTATGGCTACACCTTC. Protein: CASSQTATYGYTF.

The chain combines TRBV9 with TRBJ2-3; no clear D gene. The CDR3 is 15 amino acids. V gave up 6 bases and J gave up 4 bases, with 18 bases separating them. Germline loops: CDR1 SGDLS, CDR2 YYNGEE. The CDR3 region is CASTVGSTTADTQYF. The CDR3 DNA reads TGTGCCAGCACCGTGGGTAGCACGACGGCAGATACGCAGTATTTT.

This clonotype was counted only a few times. The CDR3 is CASSLAGGLGPDTQYF. The CDR3 nucleotides are TGTGCCAGCAGCTTAGCGGGGGGGCTGGGTCCAGATACGCAGTATTTT. The chain is built from TRBV7-3 and TRBJ2-3, with 9 bases lining up with TRBD2. There are 16 residues in the CDR3. The J segment lost 4 bases and the V segment lost 2 bases, leaving 7 bases of the junction unmatched. Germline CDR1 and CDR2: SGHTA and FQGTGA.